This TCR beta chain was recorded in a study of T cells in Graves' hyperthyroidism and ophthalmopathy. In the study overall: Peripheral blood specimens were obtained at initial diagnosis, prior to any treatment.

The sample holds a few counts of this clonotype. The target antigen is unknown. Study-wide findings and caveats: A median about 6 months before onset, the model predicted ophthalmopathy.

RNA transcripts gave rise to amplified TCR beta CDR3 regions. The study used the HTBI primer set for a first-round RT-PCR of the TCR CDR3. TCRdb re-called the multiplex PCR reads with MiXCR, one entry per CDR3 protein. The sample includes around 350,000 distinct CDR3 sequences, about a fifth of them seen just once. Patients aged 18 to 65 had newly diagnosed hyperthyroidism of under 2 months' duration. Fresh peripheral blood, about 10 ml of it, supplied the PBMCs. The sequence derives from a woman aged 18-29 years with Graves' hyperthyroidism. Sequenced sample: blood.

CDR3 region: CASSATDNTEAFF. DNA of the CDR3: TGTGCCAGCTCAGCGACAGACAACACTGAAGCTTTCTTT. The chain employs TRBV18 and TRBJ1-1, with D maybe TRBD1 (5 bases). Germline values: CDR1 KGHSH, CDR2 LQKENI. The V end was cut by 5 bases, the J end by 2 bases, with 9 bases between. This CDR3 is built from 13 residues.